This TCR beta chain was retrieved from a study of T cell repertoires in cytomegalovirus infection. Points on this clonotype: A single base separates this from a much larger clone, so it may be a read error.

The CDR3 covers 14 residues. Germline V gene lookup returns CDR1 SEHNR and CDR2 FQNEAQ (reference sequence). TCRdb reprocessed the reads with MiXCR, giving one entry per CDR3 protein. Seen here are some 600,000 distinct CDR3 sequences, approximately 25% observed once, and the top ten hold 6.5% to 10%. Sequenced: CD8+ T cells from PBMCs. This receptor was obtained from a human donor in good health (CMV status not recorded). Some clones in this sample may be carry-over from other donors' samples. This chain uses TRBV7-9 with TRBJ1-3; D is perhaps TRBD1 (6 bases). This chain's CDR3 is CVSTGYQSGNTIYF. The DNA of the CDR3 is TGTGTCAGTACAGGGTACCAATCTGGAAACACCATATATTTT.